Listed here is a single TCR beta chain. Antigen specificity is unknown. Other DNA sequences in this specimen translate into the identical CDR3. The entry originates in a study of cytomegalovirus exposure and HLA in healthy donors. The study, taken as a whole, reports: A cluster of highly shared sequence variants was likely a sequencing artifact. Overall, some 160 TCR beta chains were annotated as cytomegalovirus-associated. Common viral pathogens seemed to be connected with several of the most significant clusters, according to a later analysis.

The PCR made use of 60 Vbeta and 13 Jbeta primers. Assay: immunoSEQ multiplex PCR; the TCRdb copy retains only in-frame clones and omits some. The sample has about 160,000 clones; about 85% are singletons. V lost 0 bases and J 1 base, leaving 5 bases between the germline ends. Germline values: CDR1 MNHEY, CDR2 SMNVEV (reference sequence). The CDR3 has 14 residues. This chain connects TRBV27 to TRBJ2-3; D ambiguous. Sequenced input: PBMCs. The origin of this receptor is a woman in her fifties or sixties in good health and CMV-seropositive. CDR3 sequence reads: CASSLSRGTDTQYF. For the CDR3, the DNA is TGTGCCAGCAGTTTATCTCGCGGCACAGATACGCAGTATTTT.